The rows below give T cell receptor beta chains drawn from one sample of a study of cytomegalovirus exposure and HLA in healthy donors. TCRdb's table, derived via immunoSEQ multiplex PCR, lists solely in-frame clones and lacks some. The top ten hold over 9.5% of the sample, which has tens of thousands of clones, roughly 73% seen once. Sample: PBMCs. These receptors were obtained from a man aged 35-49 years in good health and CMV-seronegative. CDR3s include the opening cysteine and the closing phenylalanine or tryptophan. Each record gives: V gene, clone size, D gene, J gene, CDR3 DNA, CDR3 protein. D genes are given only for firm matches. Where a row states a size, it is once, few, many or the class of an expanded clone; other rows omit it.

v_call: TRBV7-2; clone_size: once; d_call: TRBD1; j_call: TRBJ2-3; cdr3_nt: TGTGCCAGCAGCTTAGGCTCCAAGGACAGGGGAAATACAGATACGCAGTATTTT; cdr3_aa: CASSLGSKDRGNTDTQYF
v_call: TRBV7-2; clone_size: NA; d_call: TRBD1; j_call: TRBJ1-5; cdr3_nt: TGTGCCAGCAGCTTACTATCAGGGGGTCAGCCCCAGCATTTT; cdr3_aa: CASSLLSGGQPQHF
v_call: TRBV9; clone_size: NA; d_call: TRBD2; j_call: TRBJ2-1; cdr3_nt: TGTGCCAGCAGTCAAGCACTAGCGGGAGCCTACAATGAGCAGTTCTTC; cdr3_aa: CASSQALAGAYNEQFF
v_call: TRBV10-3; clone_size: NA; d_call: TRBD2; j_call: TRBJ2-7; cdr3_nt: TGTGCCACCCAGGGCGCTAGCGGAACCTACGAGCAGTACTTC; cdr3_aa: CATQGASGTYEQYF
v_call: TRBV18; clone_size: NA; d_call: TRBD2; j_call: TRBJ2-1; cdr3_nt: TGTGCCAGCTCGCCCTCTTCGACTAGCGGGACCTACAATGAGCAGTTCTTC; cdr3_aa: CASSPSSTSGTYNEQFF
v_call: TRBV7-2; clone_size: NA; d_call: TRBD2; j_call: TRBJ2-2; cdr3_nt: TGTGCCAGCACCCCGGGACTAGCGGGTAACACCGGGGAGCTGTTTTTT; cdr3_aa: CASTPGLAGNTGELFF
v_call: TRBV11-2; clone_size: NA; d_call: NA; j_call: TRBJ2-5; cdr3_nt: TGTGCCAGCAGCTTAGGAAGGGGAGGCCAAGAGACCCAGTACTTC; cdr3_aa: CASSLGRGGQETQYF
v_call: TRBV19; clone_size: NA; d_call: TRBD1; j_call: TRBJ1-5; cdr3_nt: TGTGCCAGTAGGAGTCCCGGGACAGGGGGGAATCAGCCCCAGCATTTT; cdr3_aa: CASRSPGTGGNQPQHF
v_call: TRBV7-6; clone_size: NA; d_call: TRBD1; j_call: TRBJ2-2; cdr3_nt: TGTGCCAGCAGCCCCAGACAGGGTTTTAACACCGGGGAGCTGTTTTTT; cdr3_aa: CASSPRQGFNTGELFF
v_call: TRBV19; clone_size: NA; d_call: TRBD2; j_call: TRBJ2-3; cdr3_nt: TGTGCCAGTAGTAGCGGGGGGATCGATAGGACGCAGTATTTT; cdr3_aa: CASSSGGIDRTQYF
v_call: TRBV6-1; clone_size: NA; d_call: NA; j_call: TRBJ2-3; cdr3_nt: TGTGCCAGCAGTGAAGCGGCAGGGTCGACGGCAGATACGCAGTATTTT; cdr3_aa: CASSEAAGSTADTQYF
v_call: TRBV7-8; clone_size: NA; d_call: TRBD2; j_call: TRBJ2-7; cdr3_nt: TGTGCCAGCAGCTACCGACTAGCGGGAGGTCCAGGAGAGCAGTACTTC; cdr3_aa: CASSYRLAGGPGEQYF
v_call: TRBV5-1; clone_size: NA; d_call: NA; j_call: TRBJ1-2; cdr3_nt: TGCGCCAGCACAGGGGTTGGAAACTATGGCTACACCTTC; cdr3_aa: CASTGVGNYGYTF
v_call: TRBV9; clone_size: once; d_call: NA; j_call: TRBJ1-2; cdr3_nt: TGTGCCAGCAGCCCGGGAGGGGGTGACTATGGCTACACCTTC; cdr3_aa: CASSPGGGDYGYTF
v_call: TRBV7-2; clone_size: NA; d_call: NA; j_call: TRBJ2-1; cdr3_nt: TGTGCCAGCAGCAGTCGACTAGGTGTGCAGTTCTTC; cdr3_aa: CASSSRLGVQFF
v_call: TRBV9; clone_size: NA; d_call: NA; j_call: TRBJ1-2; cdr3_nt: TGTGCCAGCAGCGTAAAGGGGGTGACAGGCTTGCTGATTAGTGGCTACACCTTC; cdr3_aa: CASSVKGVTGLLISGYTF
v_call: TRBV18; clone_size: NA; d_call: TRBD1; j_call: TRBJ2-7; cdr3_nt: TGTGCCACGGGACAGGGCTACGAGCAGTACTTC; cdr3_aa: CATGQGYEQYF
v_call: TRBV6-5; clone_size: NA; d_call: NA; j_call: TRBJ2-2; cdr3_nt: TGTGCCAGCAGTTACTCGAGGACCGGGGAGCTGTTTTTT; cdr3_aa: CASSYSRTGELFF